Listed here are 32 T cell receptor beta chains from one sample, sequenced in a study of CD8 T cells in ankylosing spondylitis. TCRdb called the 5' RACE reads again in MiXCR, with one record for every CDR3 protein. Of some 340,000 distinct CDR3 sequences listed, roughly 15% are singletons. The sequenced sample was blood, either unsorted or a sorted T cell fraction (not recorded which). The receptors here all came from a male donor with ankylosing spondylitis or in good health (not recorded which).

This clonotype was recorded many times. For the CDR3, the DNA is TGCAGTGCTACGCCTAGCGGGACCACAGATACGCAGTATTTT. Amino acid sequence: CSATPSGTTDTQYF. V and J are TRBV20-1 and TRBJ2-3; 9 bases line up with TRBD2. The trim removed 4 bases at V and 2 bases at J, leaving 4 bases unmatched. The CDR3 runs to 14 residues. Germline lookup yields CDR1 DFQATT and CDR2 SNEGSKA (reference sequence).

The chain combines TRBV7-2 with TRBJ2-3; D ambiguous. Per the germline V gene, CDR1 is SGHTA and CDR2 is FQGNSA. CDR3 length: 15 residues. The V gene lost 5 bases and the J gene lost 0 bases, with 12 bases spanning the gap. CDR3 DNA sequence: TGTGCCAGCAGCCCATCCCCCCTTAGCACAGATACGCAGTATTTT. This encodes CASSPSPLSTDTQYF.

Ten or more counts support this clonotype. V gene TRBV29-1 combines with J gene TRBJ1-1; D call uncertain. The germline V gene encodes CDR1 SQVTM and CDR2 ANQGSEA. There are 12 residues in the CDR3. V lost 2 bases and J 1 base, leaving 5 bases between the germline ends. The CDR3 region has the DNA TGCAGCGTTGAAAAAGGGAACACTGAAGCTTTCTTT. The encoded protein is CSVEKGNTEAFF.

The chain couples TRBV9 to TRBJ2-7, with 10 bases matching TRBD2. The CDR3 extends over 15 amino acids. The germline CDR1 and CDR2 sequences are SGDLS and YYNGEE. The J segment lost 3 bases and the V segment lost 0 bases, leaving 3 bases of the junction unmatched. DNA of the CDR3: TGTGCCAGCAGCGTAGCTGCTAGCGGGGGCTACGAGCAGTACTTC. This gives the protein CASSVAASGGYEQYF.

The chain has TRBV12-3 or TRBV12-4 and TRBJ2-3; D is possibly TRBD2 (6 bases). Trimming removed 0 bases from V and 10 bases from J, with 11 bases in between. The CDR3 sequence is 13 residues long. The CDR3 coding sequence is TGTGCCAGCAGTTTAGCTGGGGAGGAAGCGCAGTATTTT. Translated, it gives CASSLAGEEAQYF.

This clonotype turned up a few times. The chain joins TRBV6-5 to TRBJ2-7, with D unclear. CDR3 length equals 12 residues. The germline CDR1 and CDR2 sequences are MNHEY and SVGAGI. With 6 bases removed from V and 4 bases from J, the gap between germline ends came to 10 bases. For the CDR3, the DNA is TGTGCCAGCAGCCGGACGGATTACGAGCAGTACTTC. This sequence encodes CASSRTDYEQYF.

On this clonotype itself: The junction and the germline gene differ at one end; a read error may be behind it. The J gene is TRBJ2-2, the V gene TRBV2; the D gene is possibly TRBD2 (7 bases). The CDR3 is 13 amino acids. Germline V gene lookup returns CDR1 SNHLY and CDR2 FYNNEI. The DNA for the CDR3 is TGTGCCAGCAGCCGAGGGGGGGCCGGGGAGCTGTTCTTT. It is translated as CASSRGGAGELFF.

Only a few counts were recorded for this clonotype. The CDR3 DNA sequence: TGCGCCAGCAACCGGGGGACAGATACGCAGTATTTT. Translating gives CASNRGTDTQYF. V gene TRBV5-1 combines with J gene TRBJ2-3, with D perhaps matching TRBD2 (6 bases). The CDR3 runs to 12 residues. Germline loops: CDR1 SGHRS, CDR2 YFSETQ. V lost 6 bases and J 3 bases, leaving 8 bases between the germline ends.

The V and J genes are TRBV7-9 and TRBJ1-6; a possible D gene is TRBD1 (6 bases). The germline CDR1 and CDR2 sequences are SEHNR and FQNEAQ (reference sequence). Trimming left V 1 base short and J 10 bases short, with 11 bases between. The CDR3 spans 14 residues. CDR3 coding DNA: TGTGCCAGCAGCTTAGAAACAGGGTGGTCACCCCTCCACTTT. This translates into CASSLETGWSPLHF.

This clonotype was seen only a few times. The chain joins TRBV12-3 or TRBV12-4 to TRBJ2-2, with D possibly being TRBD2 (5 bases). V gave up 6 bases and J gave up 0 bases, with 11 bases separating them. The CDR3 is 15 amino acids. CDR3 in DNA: TGTGCCAGCAGCTTCAGAGGGACGAACACCGGGGAGCTGTTTTTT. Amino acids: CASSFRGTNTGELFF.

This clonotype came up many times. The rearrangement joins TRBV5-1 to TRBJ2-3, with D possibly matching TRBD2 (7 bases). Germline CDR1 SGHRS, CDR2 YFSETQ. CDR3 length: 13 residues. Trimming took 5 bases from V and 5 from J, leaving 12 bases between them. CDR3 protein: CASREGGQDTQYF. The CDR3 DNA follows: TGCGCCAGCAGGGAGGGGGGGCAAGATACGCAGTATTTT.

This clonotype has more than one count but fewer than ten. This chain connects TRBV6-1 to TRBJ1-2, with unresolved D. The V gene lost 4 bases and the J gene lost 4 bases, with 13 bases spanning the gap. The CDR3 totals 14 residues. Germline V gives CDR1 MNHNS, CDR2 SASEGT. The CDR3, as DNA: TGTGCCAGCAGTGGCACATGGATTACCTATGGCTACACCTTC. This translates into CASSGTWITYGYTF.

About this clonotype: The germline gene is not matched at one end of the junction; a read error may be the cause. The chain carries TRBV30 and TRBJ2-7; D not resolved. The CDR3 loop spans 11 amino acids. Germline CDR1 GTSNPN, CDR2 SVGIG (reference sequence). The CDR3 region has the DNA TGTGCCTGGAGTCTCGGGTCCCGAGTGGACTTC. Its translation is CAWSLGSRVDF.

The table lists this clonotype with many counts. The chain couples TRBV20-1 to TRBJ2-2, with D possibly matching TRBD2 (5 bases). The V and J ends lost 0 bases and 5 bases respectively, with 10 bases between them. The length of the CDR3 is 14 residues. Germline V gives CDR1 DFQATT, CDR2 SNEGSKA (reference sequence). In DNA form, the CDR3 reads TGCAGTGCTAGAGATGGTGGGAGTACCGGGGAGCTGTTTTTT. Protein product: CSARDGGSTGELFF.

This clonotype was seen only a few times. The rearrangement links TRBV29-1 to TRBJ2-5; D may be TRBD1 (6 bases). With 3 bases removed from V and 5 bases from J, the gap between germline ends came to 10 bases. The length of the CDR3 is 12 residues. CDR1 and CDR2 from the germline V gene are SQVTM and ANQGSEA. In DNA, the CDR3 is TGCAGCGTTGATGGGGGCGCGGAGACCCAGTACTTC. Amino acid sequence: CSVDGGAETQYF.

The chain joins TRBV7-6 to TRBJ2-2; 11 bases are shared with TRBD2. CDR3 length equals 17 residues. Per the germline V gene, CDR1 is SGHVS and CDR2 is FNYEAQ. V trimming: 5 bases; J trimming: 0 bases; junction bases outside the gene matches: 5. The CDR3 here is CASSLGGLAANTGELFF. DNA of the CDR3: TGTGCCAGCAGCCTAGGGGGACTAGCGGCGAACACCGGGGAGCTGTTTTTT.

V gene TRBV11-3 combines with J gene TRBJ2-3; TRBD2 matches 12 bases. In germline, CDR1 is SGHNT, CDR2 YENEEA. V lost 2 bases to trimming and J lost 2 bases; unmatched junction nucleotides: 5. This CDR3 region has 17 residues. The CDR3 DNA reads TGTGCCAGCAGCTTACCTAGCGGGGGGGCCATCACAGATACGCAGTATTTT. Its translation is CASSLPSGGAITDTQYF.

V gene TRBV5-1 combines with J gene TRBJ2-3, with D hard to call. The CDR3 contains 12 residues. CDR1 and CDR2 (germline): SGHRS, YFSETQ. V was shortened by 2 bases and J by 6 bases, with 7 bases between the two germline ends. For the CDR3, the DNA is TGCGCCAGCAGCTTTACTATGGATACGCAGTATTTT. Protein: CASSFTMDTQYF.

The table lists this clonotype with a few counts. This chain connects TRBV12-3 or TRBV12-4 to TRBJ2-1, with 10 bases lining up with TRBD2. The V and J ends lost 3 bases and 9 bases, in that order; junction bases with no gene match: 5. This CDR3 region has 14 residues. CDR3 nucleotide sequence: TGTGCCAGCAGTTTGTCTAGCGGGGGAGCTGAGCAGTTCTTC. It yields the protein CASSLSSGGAEQFF.

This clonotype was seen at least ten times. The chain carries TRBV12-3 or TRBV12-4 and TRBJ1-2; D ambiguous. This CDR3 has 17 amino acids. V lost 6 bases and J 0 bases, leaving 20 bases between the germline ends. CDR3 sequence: CASSPAGGKNSNYGYTF. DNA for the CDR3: TGTGCCAGCAGCCCAGCCGGTGGGAAGAATTCTAACTATGGCTACACCTTC.

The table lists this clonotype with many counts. The CDR3 is CASTPSSRSSYEQYF. The CDR3 DNA is TGTGCCAGCACCCCGTCCAGCAGGAGCTCCTACGAGCAGTACTTC. This chain links TRBV12-3 or TRBV12-4 with TRBJ2-7; no definite D call. V gave up 7 bases and J gave up 0 bases, with 16 bases separating them. The CDR3 extends over 15 amino acids.

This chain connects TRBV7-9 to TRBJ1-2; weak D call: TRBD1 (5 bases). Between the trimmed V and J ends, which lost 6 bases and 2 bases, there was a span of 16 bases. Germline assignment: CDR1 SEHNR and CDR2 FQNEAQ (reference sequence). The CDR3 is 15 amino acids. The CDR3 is CASRPPGLGNYGYTF. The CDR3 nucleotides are TGTGCCAGCAGGCCTCCGGGACTGGGGAACTATGGCTACACCTTC.

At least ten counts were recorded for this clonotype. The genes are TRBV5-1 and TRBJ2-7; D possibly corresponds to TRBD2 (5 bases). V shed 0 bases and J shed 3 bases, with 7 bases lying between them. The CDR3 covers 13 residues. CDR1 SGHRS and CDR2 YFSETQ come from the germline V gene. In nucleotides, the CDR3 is TGCGCCAGCAGCTTGGAAGGGAGCTACGAGCAGTACTTC. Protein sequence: CASSLEGSYEQYF.

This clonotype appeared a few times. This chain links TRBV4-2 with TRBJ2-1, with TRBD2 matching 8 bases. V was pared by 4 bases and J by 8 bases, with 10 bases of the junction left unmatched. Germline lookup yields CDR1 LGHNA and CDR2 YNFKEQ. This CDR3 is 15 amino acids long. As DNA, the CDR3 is TGTGCCAGCAGCCTCCTCCCGGGAGCGGGGGATGAGCAGTTCTTC. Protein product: CASSLLPGAGDEQFF.

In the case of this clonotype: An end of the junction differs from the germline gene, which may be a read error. The CDR3 bases are TGTGCCATCAGTTTTTCCGGGACTAGCGGGGGGGCCTCCTACAATGAGCAGTTCTTC. It specifies CAISFSGTSGGASYNEQFF. V is TRBV12-3 or TRBV12-4 and J is TRBJ2-1; 16 positions agree with TRBD2. CDR3 length equals 19 residues.

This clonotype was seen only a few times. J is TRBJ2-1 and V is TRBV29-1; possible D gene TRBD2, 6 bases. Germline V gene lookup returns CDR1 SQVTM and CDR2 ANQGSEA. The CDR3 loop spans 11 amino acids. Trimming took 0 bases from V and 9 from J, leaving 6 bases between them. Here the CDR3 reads CSVEEGGEQFF. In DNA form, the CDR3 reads TGCAGCGTTGAAGAGGGAGGTGAGCAGTTCTTC.

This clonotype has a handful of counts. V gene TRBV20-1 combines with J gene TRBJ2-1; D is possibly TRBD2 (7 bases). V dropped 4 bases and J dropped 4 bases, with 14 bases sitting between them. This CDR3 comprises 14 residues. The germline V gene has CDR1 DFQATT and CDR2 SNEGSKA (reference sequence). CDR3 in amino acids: CSATRKGGYNEQFF. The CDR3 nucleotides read TGCAGTGCTACCCGGAAGGGGGGGTACAATGAGCAGTTCTTC.

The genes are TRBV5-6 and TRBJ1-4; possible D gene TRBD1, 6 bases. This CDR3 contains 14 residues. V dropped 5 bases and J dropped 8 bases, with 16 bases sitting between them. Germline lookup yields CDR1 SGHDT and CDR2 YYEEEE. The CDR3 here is CASSILGALEKLFF. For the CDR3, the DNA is TGTGCCAGCAGTATCTTGGGGGCGCTAGAAAAACTGTTTTTT.

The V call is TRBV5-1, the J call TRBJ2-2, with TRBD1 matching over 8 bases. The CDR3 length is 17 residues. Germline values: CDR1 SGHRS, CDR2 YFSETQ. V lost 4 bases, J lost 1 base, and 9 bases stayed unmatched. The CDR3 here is CASSPTPDRVNTGELFF. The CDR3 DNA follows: TGCGCCAGCAGCCCTACACCGGACAGGGTGAACACCGGGGAGCTGTTTTTT.

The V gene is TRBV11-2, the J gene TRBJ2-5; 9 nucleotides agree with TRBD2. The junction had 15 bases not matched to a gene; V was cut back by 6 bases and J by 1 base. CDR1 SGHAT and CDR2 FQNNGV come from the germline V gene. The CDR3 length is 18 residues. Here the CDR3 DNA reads TGTGCCAGCAGACTCACGGGACTAGCTGGGGTGACCCAAGAGACCCAGTACTTC. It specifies CASRLTGLAGVTQETQYF.

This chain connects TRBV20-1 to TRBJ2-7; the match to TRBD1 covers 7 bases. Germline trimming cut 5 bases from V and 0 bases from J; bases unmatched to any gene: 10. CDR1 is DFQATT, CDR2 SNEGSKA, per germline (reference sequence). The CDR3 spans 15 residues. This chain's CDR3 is CSASPGTVPSYEQYF. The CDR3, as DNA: TGCAGTGCTTCCCCCGGGACAGTCCCCTCCTACGAGCAGTACTTC.

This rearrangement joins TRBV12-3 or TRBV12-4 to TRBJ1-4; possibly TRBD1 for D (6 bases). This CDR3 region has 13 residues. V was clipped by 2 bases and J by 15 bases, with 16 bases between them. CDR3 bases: TGTGCCAGCAGTTTAATGGCGGACAGTGAGATGTTTTTT. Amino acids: CASSLMADSEMFF.